Listed below are T cell receptor beta chains from one sample, sequenced in a study of T cell repertoires in cytomegalovirus infection. TCRdb processed the reads anew with MiXCR; each CDR3 protein has one entry. The sample includes around 360,000 distinct CDR3 sequences, approximately 30% of them seen just once. Their antigens are not known. The specimen was cultured PBMCs, collected from culture after CMV antigen stimulation. The receptors derive from a human donor in good health (CMV status not recorded). Some clones in this sample may be carry-over from other donors' samples. Both conserved end residues are part of each CDR3. A D gene is named only where the DNA matches it firmly. Clone size is shown for a subset of rows, as once, few, many or a class of expanded clone.

J gene | D gene | clone size | V gene | CDR3 protein | CDR3 DNA
TRBJ1-4 | - | - | TRBV6-8 | CASRPGITEKLFF | TGTGCCAGCAGACCCGGGATAACTGAAAAACTGTTTTTT
TRBJ1-1 | - | - | TRBV11-3 | CASSLATVHEAFF | TGTGCCAGCAGCTTAGCGACGGTCCATGAAGCTTTCTTT
TRBJ2-1 | TRBD1 | - | TRBV10-2 | CASSNGQGVEDEQFF | TGCGCCAGCAGTAATGGACAGGGCGTCGAGGATGAGCAGTTCTTC
TRBJ1-2 | - | many | TRBV7-2 | CASSLNTYGYTF | TGTGCCAGCAGCCTAAACACCTATGGCTACACCTTC
TRBJ1-1 | - | few | TRBV4-1 | CASSHPGQGMNTEAFF | TGCGCCAGCAGCCATCCTGGGCAAGGAATGAACACTGAAGCTTTCTTT
TRBJ2-5 | - | - | TRBV12-3/TRBV12-4 | CASSFGFGQKTQYF | TGTGCCAGCAGTTTCGGGTTCGGGCAGAAGACCCAGTACTTC
TRBJ1-1 | TRBD1 | few | TRBV7-2 | CASSAYRGAGTEAFF | TGTGCCAGCAGCGCATACAGGGGAGCGGGCACTGAAGCTTTCTTT
TRBJ1-5 | - | - | TRBV27 | CASSLQSPGGPQHF | TGTGCCAGCAGTCTACAGTCTCCCGGGGGGCCCCAGCATTTT
TRBJ2-2 | TRBD2 | - | TRBV7-8 | CASSLEILAGVNTGELFF | TGTGCCAGCAGCTTAGAAATACTAGCGGGAGTAAACACCGGGGAGCTGTTTTTT
TRBJ2-5 | - | - | TRBV7-2 | CASSLVSRQGGSETQYF | TGTGCCAGCAGCTTAGTATCGAGGCAGGGTGGTAGTGAGACCCAGTACTTC
TRBJ2-1 | - | - | TRBV24-1 | CATRPGTSYNEQFF | TGTGCCACCAGACCCGGGACTTCTTACAATGAGCAGTTCTTC
TRBJ1-2 | TRBD1 | few | TRBV27 | CASGNWGQEDRGYTF | TGTGCCAGCGGGAACTGGGGACAGGAAGACCGAGGCTACACCTTC
TRBJ2-3 | - | few | TRBV6-6 | CASTGEGDTQYF | TGTGCCAGCACTGGGGAAGGAGATACGCAGTATTTT
TRBJ2-3 | - | few | TRBV10-3 | CAISEIVTDTQYF | TGTGCCATCAGTGAAATAGTCACAGATACGCAGTATTTT
TRBJ2-3 | TRBD1 | few | TRBV7-2 | CASTVDRANTDTQYF | TGTGCCAGCACCGTAGACAGGGCTAACACAGATACGCAGTATTTT
TRBJ1-6 | TRBD1 | few | TRBV6-1 | CASRPTGGFLPLHF | TGTGCCAGCAGACCAACAGGGGGCTTTTTACCCCTCCACTTT
TRBJ2-2 | - | - | TRBV19 | CASSLLDPGELFF | TGTGCCAGTAGTTTACTAGATCCCGGGGAGCTGTTTTTT
TRBJ2-3 | TRBD2 | - | TRBV28 | CASSSPAGVSDTQYF | TGTGCCAGCAGTTCCCCAGCGGGAGTTTCAGATACGCAGTATTTT
TRBJ1-4 | - | few | TRBV12-3/TRBV12-4 | CASAPLQGSGEKLFF | TGTGCCAGCGCCCCTCTGCAGGGGTCAGGTGAAAAACTGTTTTTT
TRBJ1-2 | TRBD1 | few | TRBV7-2 | CASSTPGTANYGYTF | TGTGCCAGCAGCACACCCGGGACAGCAAACTATGGCTACACCTTC
TRBJ2-2 | - | few | TRBV4-1 | CASSQELAENTGELFF | TGCGCCAGCAGCCAAGAATTAGCGGAGAACACCGGGGAGCTGTTTTTT
TRBJ2-3 | - | many | TRBV18 | CASSPPSTDTQYF | TGTGCCAGCAGCCCGCCTAGCACAGATACGCAGTATTTT
TRBJ1-4 | - | - | TRBV19 | CASRTGPANLEKLFF | TGTGCCAGTAGAACCGGGCCTGCTAACCTCGAAAAACTGTTTTTT
TRBJ2-6 | TRBD2 | - | TRBV10-3 | CAIKTSGIPSSGANVLTF | TGTGCCATCAAGACTAGCGGGATCCCTTCATCTGGGGCCAACGTCCTGACTTTC
TRBJ2-3 | TRBD2 | many | TRBV7-2 | CASRRPGLAGGQTQYF | TGTGCCAGCAGACGACCGGGACTAGCGGGAGGGCAGACGCAGTATTTT
TRBJ2-5 | - | few | TRBV5-5 | CASSWDVVTQYF | TGTGCCAGCAGCTGGGATGTTGTGACCCAGTACTTC
TRBJ2-3 | - | - | TRBV6-2/TRBV6-3 | CASTPALAGTDTQYF | TGTGCCAGCACCCCGGCACTAGCCGGCACAGATACGCAGTATTTT
TRBJ2-5 | - | few | TRBV11-2 | CASSLRADETQYF | TGTGCCAGCAGCCTTCGTGCGGATGAGACCCAGTACTTC
TRBJ2-7 | - | - | TRBV4-3 | CASSQNRGAGEQYF | TGCGCCAGCAGCCAAAACCGGGGGGCGGGCGAGCAGTACTTC
TRBJ2-5 | TRBD1 | many | TRBV5-8 | CASSVWTGKKTQYF | TGTGCCAGCAGCGTTTGGACAGGGAAGAAGACCCAGTACTTC
TRBJ1-2 | - | - | TRBV11-2 | CASSSDSDYGYTF | TGTGCCAGCAGCTCAGACAGTGACTATGGCTACACCTTC
TRBJ2-7 | TRBD2 | - | TRBV19 | CASSIASGRSRSSYEQYF | TGTGCCAGTAGTATAGCCAGCGGGAGGTCTAGGAGCTCCTACGAGCAGTACTTC
TRBJ2-1 | - | few | TRBV28 | CASSATLSSYNEQFF | TGTGCCAGCAGTGCAACCCTAAGCTCCTACAATGAGCAGTTCTTC
TRBJ1-6 | - | few | TRBV7-2 | CASSLGAIDYNSPLHF | TGTGCCAGCAGCTTAGGGGCCATTGATTACAATTCACCCCTCCACTTT
TRBJ1-1 | - | many | TRBV7-2 | CASSLGSGQNTEAFF | TGTGCCAGCAGCTTAGGTTCCGGACAAAACACTGAAGCTTTCTTT
TRBJ2-3 | - | - | TRBV12-3/TRBV12-4 | CASSFSGVSTDTQYF | TGTGCCAGCAGTTTCTCAGGAGTTAGCACAGATACGCAGTATTTT
TRBJ2-7 | TRBD1 | - | TRBV7-8 | CASSLGQGFYEQYF | TGTGCCAGCAGCTTGGGACAGGGGTTCTACGAGCAGTACTTC
TRBJ1-5 | - | many | TRBV19 | CASSMQTQGGPSNQPQHF | TGTGCCAGTAGTATGCAAACACAGGGAGGCCCGAGCAATCAGCCCCAGCATTTT
TRBJ2-4 | - | - | TRBV7-8 | CATSAGQDNIQYF | TGTGCCACCTCAGCCGGTCAGGATAACATTCAGTACTTC
TRBJ2-4 | TRBD1 | - | TRBV28 | CASSNRGFKNIQYF | TGTGCCAGCAGTAACAGGGGATTCAAAAACATTCAGTACTTC
TRBJ1-2 | - | many | TRBV7-9 | CASSPARGGGYGYTF | TGTGCCAGCAGCCCGGCCCGGGGCGGGGGCTATGGCTACACCTTC
TRBJ1-2 | - | - | TRBV27 | CASSPGRWNYGYTF | TGTGCCAGCAGCCCAGGGCGGTGGAACTATGGCTACACCTTC
TRBJ1-2 | - | - | TRBV12-3/TRBV12-4 | CASSPGYTF | TGTGCCAGCAGCCCAGGGTACACCTTC
TRBJ2-1 | TRBD2 | many | TRBV7-2 | CASSFSGTSVPGGEQFF | TGTGCCAGCAGCTTTTCCGGGACTAGCGTTCCAGGCGGTGAGCAGTTCTTC
TRBJ2-7 | - | many | TRBV7-2 | CASSLIVAYEQYF | TGTGCCAGCAGCCTAATAGTGGCCTACGAGCAGTACTTC
TRBJ2-7 | - | - | TRBV6-1 | CASSYTGTYEQYF | TGTGCCAGCAGTTATACGGGCACCTACGAGCAGTACTTC